This T cell receptor (beta chain) was captured by sequencing in a study of post-analysis software for immune sequencing data. The CDR3 runs to 15 residues. The germline V gene has CDR1 SNHLY and CDR2 FYNNEI. Trimming removed 8 bases from V and 2 bases from J, with 18 bases in between. As for this clonotype: Antigen specificity is unknown.

Study observations and caveats: In patients, four to six TRBV segments were more frequent than in controls, with TRBV5-6, TRBV5-1 and TRBV20-1 among them. Multiple sclerosis patients showed significantly lower normalized Chao1 diversity than controls did.

Included in the TCR beta cDNA libraries were unique molecular identifiers. T cells numbering about 0.85 to 11 million gave rise to a few hundred thousand cDNA molecules. TCRdb reanalysed the PCR reads using MiXCR and keeps one entry per CDR3 protein. The profile covers 350,000 to 450,000 distinct CDR3 sequences, with 30% to 45% appearing a single time and around 8% taken by the ten largest. The chain combines TRBV2 with TRBJ1-1, with no clear D. The sample was blood. This sequence was found in a girl aged 2 to 10 with multiple sclerosis. The CDR3, as DNA: TGTGCCAGCGTCCACGGGCGGAAGGGAAACACTGAAGCTTTCTTT. As protein: CASVHGRKGNTEAFF.